The 3 T cell receptor beta chains below come from one sample, sequenced in a study of early T cells in non-severe SARS-CoV-2 infection. In TCRdb, the 5' RACE reads were re-called with MiXCR into one record per CDR3 protein. The table shows about 56,000 distinct CDR3 sequences, with over 9.5% occurring only once. Sample: whole blood. Receptors were obtained from an adult who was a healthcare worker with PCR-confirmed SARS-CoV-2 infection or an uninfected control (not recorded which).

The sample holds many counts of this clonotype. This chain uses TRBV2 with TRBJ1-1; no reliable D call. CDR3 length: 12 residues. Germline V lookup: CDR1 SNHLY, CDR2 FYNNEI. Trimming took off 8 bases at V and 2 bases at J, with 9 bases between the two ends. The CDR3 sequence: CASHRSNTEAFF. The CDR3 nucleotides read TGTGCCAGCCACAGAAGTAACACTGAAGCTTTCTTT. The variable domain in full, completed from reference TRBV2 and TRBJ1-1, reads EPEVTQTPSHQVTQMGQEVILRCVPISNHLYFYWYRQILGQKVEFLVSFYNNEISEKSEIFDDQFSVERPDGSNFTLKIRSTKLEDSAMYFCASHRSNTEAFFGQGTRLTVV.

V and J are TRBV7-8 and TRBJ2-4, with 15 positions matching TRBD2. This CDR3 has 18 amino acids. The J segment lost 1 base and the V segment lost 3 bases, leaving 4 bases of the junction unmatched. Germline CDR1 is SGHVS and CDR2 is FQNEAQ. The CDR3 coding sequence is TGTGCCAGCAGCTTGGGACTAGCGGGAGGTTGGGCCAAAAACATTCAGTACTTC. This encodes CASSLGLAGGWAKNIQYF.

This clonotype has more than one count but fewer than ten. V usage is TRBV20-1 and J usage is TRBJ2-2, with 8 bases that match TRBD2. The CDR3 extends over 16 amino acids. Germline CDR1 and CDR2: DFQATT and SNEGSKA (reference sequence). Germline trimming cut 6 bases from V and 4 bases from J; bases unmatched to any gene: 13. CDR3 sequence reads: CSALCWASGCTGELFF. The CDR3 nucleotides read TGCAGTGCGCTTTGTTGGGCTAGCGGGTGCACCGGGGAGCTGTTTTTT.